The 25 T cell receptor beta chains given below trace back to one sample, sequenced in a study of beta chain features in type 1 diabetes. Study-level points and caveats: Shortening of TCRB CDR3s, moderate but significant, appeared in all four CD4+ subsets of Type 1 diabetes patients.

The antigens these receptors bind are not known. Sequenced material consisted of expressed TCRB transcripts (all of the isolated RNA was reverse transcribed). Measured with immunoSEQ multiplex PCR; TCRdb has only the in-frame clones, and not every one. The sample has about 160,000 clones; roughly 63% are singletons. Sequencing was carried out using naive CD4+ T cells from blood. All receptors derive from a man aged 25 to 40 with type 1 diabetes.

The chain couples TRBV19 to TRBJ2-5; D is possibly TRBD1 (7 bases). The CDR3 extends over 13 amino acids. The V end was cut by 6 bases, the J end by 4 bases, with 12 bases between. Looked up from germline, CDR1 is LNHDA and CDR2 is SQIVND (reference sequence). The chain's CDR3 is CASRRQGGETQYF. CDR3 DNA sequence: TGTGCCAGTAGACGTCAGGGGGGAGAGACCCAGTACTTC.

The chain has TRBV30 and TRBJ1-5; no definite D call. The CDR3 runs 12 residues. V shed 3 bases and J shed 1 base, with 4 bases lying between them. CDR1 GTSNPN and CDR2 SVGIG come from the germline V gene (reference sequence). In nucleotides, the CDR3 is TGTGCCTGGAGCAGGAGCAATCAGCCCCAGCATTTT. Amino acid sequence: CAWSRSNQPQHF.

This clone was seen a few times. The rearrangement joins TRBV9 to TRBJ2-5; TRBD1 agrees at 7 bases. Trimming cost V 5 bases and J 1 base; bases outside gene matches: 14. Per the germline V gene, CDR1 is SGDLS and CDR2 is YYNGEE. The CDR3 is 17 amino acids. CDR3: CASSRPEGQSSQETQYF. The CDR3 coding sequence is TGTGCCAGCAGTCGCCCTGAGGGACAGTCTTCCCAAGAGACCCAGTACTTC.

This clone was counted a few times. V gene TRBV7-8 combines with J gene TRBJ1-5; D is ambiguous. V lost 3 bases, J lost 1 base, and 7 bases lay in between. The length of the CDR3 is 14 residues. CDR1 and CDR2 from the germline V gene are SGHVS and FQNEAQ. The CDR3 loop reads CASSFLSSNQPQHF. The CDR3 nucleotides are TGTGCCAGCAGCTTCCTGTCCAGCAATCAGCCCCAGCATTTT.

The chain joins TRBV29-1 to TRBJ2-1; perhaps D is TRBD1 or TRBD2 (5 bases each). This CDR3 has 13 amino acids. V shed 2 bases and J shed 9 bases, with 14 bases lying between them. The germline CDR1 and CDR2 sequences are SQVTM and ANQGSEA. The CDR3 spells CSVEPWDEGEQFF. DNA of the CDR3: TGCAGCGTTGAACCCTGGGACGAAGGTGAGCAGTTCTTC.

The chain recombines TRBV6-5 with TRBJ2-3; tentative D call: TRBD2 (6 bases). V was shortened by 0 bases and J by 1 base, with 8 bases between the two germline ends. CDR1 and CDR2 (germline): MNHEY, SVGAGI. CDR3 size: 15 residues. The CDR3 bases are TGTGCCAGCAGTTACTCCGGGACTGGCACAGATACGCAGTATTTT. Its protein is CASSYSGTGTDTQYF.

A single count supports this clone. The chain uses TRBV27 and TRBJ2-7, with 7 bases matching TRBD1. This CDR3 has 14 amino acids. The V segment lost 6 bases and the J segment 6 bases; nucleotides outside the gene matches: 11. Germline V lookup: CDR1 MNHEY, CDR2 SMNVEV (reference sequence). The CDR3, as DNA: TGTGCCAGCAGCCCCCGGACAGGAGGTGGCGAGCAGTACTTC. Translating it yields CASSPRTGGGEQYF.

This clone was seen only once. The chain combines TRBV7-9 with TRBJ2-1; the D call may be TRBD1 or TRBD2 (5 bases each). The germline CDR1 and CDR2 sequences are SEHNR and FQNEAQ (reference sequence). Trimming cost V 5 bases and J 2 bases, with 19 bases left between them. The CDR3 loop spans 17 amino acids. The CDR3 coding sequence is TGTGCCAGCAGCGTGCACTTCAGGGAGTCGGCCTACAATGAGCAGTTCTTC. Its protein product is CASSVHFRESAYNEQFF.

This CDR3 is CASSDRRSTDTQYF. In nucleotides, the CDR3 is TGCGCCAGCAGTGACCGTCGCAGCACAGATACGCAGTATTTT. The rearrangement links TRBV10-1 to TRBJ2-3; D not certain. Germline V CDR1 and CDR2: WNHNN, SYGVQD (reference sequence). The CDR3 is 14 amino acids. Between the trimmed V and J ends, which lost 3 bases and 0 bases, there was a span of 7 bases.

The chain couples TRBV5-1 to TRBJ2-3, with D perhaps matching TRBD2 (6 bases). Germline CDR1 SGHRS, CDR2 YFSETQ. This CDR3 spans 15 amino acids. V was pared by 0 bases and J by 2 bases, with 10 bases between. The CDR3, as DNA: TGCGCCAGCAGCTTGGGTGCGGGATACACAGATACGCAGTATTTT. Translating gives CASSLGAGYTDTQYF. Filled out from reference TRBV5-1 and TRBJ2-3, the complete variable domain reads KAGVTQTPRYLIKTRGQQVTLSCSPISGHRSVSWYQQTPGQGLQFLFEYFSETQRNKGNFPGRFSGRQFSNSRSEMNVSTLELGDSALYLCASSLGAGYTDTQYFGPGTRLTVL.

The chain joins TRBV9 to TRBJ2-1; the D gene is possibly TRBD2 (5 bases). CDR1 and CDR2 (germline): SGDLS, YYNGEE. The CDR3 is 17 amino acids. The V end was cut by 0 bases, the J end by 0 bases, with 13 bases between. CDR3 coding DNA: TGTGCCAGCAGCGTAGCTTTGGGCGGGCCCTCCTACAATGAGCAGTTCTTC. It codes for CASSVALGGPSYNEQFF.

This chain joins TRBV29-1 and TRBJ1-5; no firm D call. The CDR3 runs 14 residues. Trimming took 4 bases from V and 0 from J, leaving 10 bases between them. CDR1 SQVTM and CDR2 ANQGSEA come from the germline V gene. In nucleotides, the CDR3 is TGCAGCGTTGCGGACGGAGATAGCAATCAGCCCCAGCATTTT. The encoded protein is CSVADGDSNQPQHF.

The chain has TRBV5-4 and TRBJ2-6, with D perhaps matching TRBD1 (6 bases). Trimming took 0 bases from V and 0 from J, leaving 10 bases between them. CDR3 length: 17 amino acids. Germline-derived CDR1 and CDR2 are SGHNT and YYREEE (reference sequence). The CDR3 DNA is TGTGCCAGCAGCTTGGCTAACAGGGCCTCTGGGGCCAACGTCCTGACTTTC. As protein: CASSLANRASGANVLTF.

The chain joins TRBV30 to TRBJ2-1, with TRBD2 identical over 10 bases. This CDR3 is 14 amino acids long. Germline V gene lookup returns CDR1 GTSNPN and CDR2 SVGIG (reference sequence). V was clipped by 3 bases and J by 7 bases; unmatched bases: 6. The CDR3: CAWRLAGIANEQFF. Here the CDR3 DNA reads TGTGCCTGGAGACTAGCGGGGATCGCTAATGAGCAGTTCTTC.

The rearrangement uses TRBV11-2 and TRBJ1-1, with D possibly being TRBD1 (5 bases). From germline, CDR1 is SGHAT and CDR2 FQNNGV. CDR3 length: 16 amino acids. Deletions cut 1 base from V and 1 base from J, with 13 bases between. The CDR3 nucleotides read TGTGCCAGCAGCTTAGGTGGTAGGGGCAAGAACACTGAAGCTTTCTTT. Translation gives CASSLGGRGKNTEAFF.

The chain joins TRBV29-1 to TRBJ1-1; possible D gene TRBD1, 6 bases. Germline loops: CDR1 SQVTM, CDR2 ANQGSEA. V was cut by 6 bases and J by 0 bases, with 17 bases left in between. The CDR3 consists of 15 residues. The chain's CDR3 is CSVLKGGSMNTEAFF. Here the CDR3 DNA reads TGCAGCGTCTTGAAGGGGGGCAGTATGAACACTGAAGCTTTCTTT.

This clone came up once. The chain has TRBV30 and TRBJ2-1, with D hard to call. CDR3 size: 14 residues. Trimming stripped 7 bases from V and 0 bases from J, with 13 bases between. The germline V gene encodes CDR1 GTSNPN and CDR2 SVGIG (reference sequence). The CDR3 is CASDSPGSYNEQFF. In DNA, the CDR3 is TGTGCCTCCGACTCCCCCGGCTCCTACAATGAGCAGTTCTTC. Full variable domain (missing parts from reference TRBV30 and TRBJ2-1): SQTIHQWPATLVQPVGSPLSLECTVEGTSNPNLYWYRQAAGRGLQLLFYSVGIGQISSEVPQNLSASRPQDRQFILSSKKLLLSDSGFYLCASDSPGSYNEQFFGPGTRLTVL.

In its sample, this clone was seen a few times. The chain employs TRBV4-1 and TRBJ2-5, with D tentatively TRBD1 (6 bases). Germline values: CDR1 MGHRA, CDR2 YSYEKL. The CDR3 totals 19 residues. V was trimmed by 0 bases and J by 4 bases, leaving 24 bases between them. CDR3 loop: CASSQDVAPGRGSVETQYF. CDR3 nucleotide sequence: TGCGCCAGCAGCCAAGATGTGGCCCCTGGCAGGGGTTCGGTAGAGACCCAGTACTTC.

This clone was counted between two and nine times. The chain combines TRBV30 with TRBJ2-3; 7 positions agree with TRBD2. The CDR3 sequence is 13 residues long. Germline CDR1 is GTSNPN and CDR2 is SVGIG (reference sequence). After removal of 4 bases from V and 5 bases from J, the junction contained 6 bases not matched to a gene. The CDR3 sequence is CAWTGGSLDTQYF. The CDR3 region has the DNA TGTGCCTGGACGGGGGGATCCTTAGATACGCAGTATTTT.

The gene calls are TRBV27 and TRBJ1-6, with TRBD1 as a possible D gene (5 bases). The germline V gene encodes CDR1 MNHEY and CDR2 SMNVEV (reference sequence). The CDR3 sequence is 14 residues long. Trimming removed 4 bases from V and 6 bases from J, with 10 bases in between. In DNA, the CDR3 is TGTGCCAGCAGTTGGGGCAGGATTAATTCACCCCTCCACTTT. This codes for CASSWGRINSPLHF.

The chain couples TRBV5-4 to TRBJ2-4, with 7 bases that match TRBD1. Trimming cost V 4 bases and J 5 bases; bases outside gene matches: 3. The CDR3 extends over 13 amino acids. Germline V lookup: CDR1 SGHNT, CDR2 YYREEE (reference sequence). CDR3 residues: CASSRDRENIQYF. Here the CDR3 DNA reads TGTGCCAGCAGCCGGGACAGAGAAAACATTCAGTACTTC.

The V and J genes are TRBV4-3 and TRBJ2-6; TRBD1 agrees at 7 bases. V lost 0 bases to trimming and J lost 0 bases; unmatched junction nucleotides: 8. There are 19 residues in the CDR3. The germline V gene has CDR1 LGHNA and CDR2 YSLEER. DNA of the CDR3: TGCGCCAGCAGCCAAGATCGGGGACAGCTTCGCTCTGGGGCCAACGTCCTGACTTTC. It is translated as CASSQDRGQLRSGANVLTF.

This chain links TRBV7-6 with TRBJ2-3, with D perhaps assigned TRBD1 or TRBD2 (5 bases each). Deletions cut 1 base from V and 2 bases from J, with 16 bases between. CDR1 SGHVS and CDR2 FNYEAQ come from the germline V gene. CDR3 length equals 17 residues. CDR3 sequence (DNA): TGTGCCAGCAGCTTAGTCCCAGGGTGGGGGACCACAGATACGCAGTATTTT. Translated, it gives CASSLVPGWGTTDTQYF.

J is TRBJ2-2 and V is TRBV11-2; 7 positions agree with TRBD2. Germline values: CDR1 SGHAT, CDR2 FQNNGV. After removal of 4 bases from V and 4 bases from J, the junction contained 3 bases not matched to a gene. The CDR3 runs 14 residues. The CDR3 region is CASSSTGGTGELFF. DNA of the CDR3: TGTGCCAGCAGCTCTACGGGAGGCACCGGGGAGCTGTTTTTT.

This clone was seen a few times. This rearrangement joins TRBV29-1 to TRBJ1-2; D remains ambiguous. The germline V and J ends were trimmed by 5 bases and 3 bases, with 7 bases remaining between them. This CDR3 has 11 residues. CDR1 and CDR2 (germline): SQVTM, ANQGSEA. CDR3 loop: CSVQAYYGYTF. Written as DNA, the CDR3 is TGCAGCGTTCAAGCTTACTATGGCTACACCTTC.